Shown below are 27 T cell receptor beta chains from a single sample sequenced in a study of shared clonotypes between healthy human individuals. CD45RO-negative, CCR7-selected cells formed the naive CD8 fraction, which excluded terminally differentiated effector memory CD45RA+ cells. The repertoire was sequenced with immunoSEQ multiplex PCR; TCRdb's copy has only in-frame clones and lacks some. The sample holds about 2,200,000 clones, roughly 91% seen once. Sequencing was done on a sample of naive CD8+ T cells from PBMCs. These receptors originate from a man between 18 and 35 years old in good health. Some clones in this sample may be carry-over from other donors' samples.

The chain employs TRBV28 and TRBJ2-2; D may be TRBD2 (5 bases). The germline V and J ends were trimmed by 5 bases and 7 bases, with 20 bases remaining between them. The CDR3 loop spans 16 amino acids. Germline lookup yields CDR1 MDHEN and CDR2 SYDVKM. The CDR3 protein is CASSIPWAAGVGELFF. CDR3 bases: TGTGCCAGCAGTATCCCCTGGGCTGCCGGGGTCGGGGAGCTGTTTTTT.

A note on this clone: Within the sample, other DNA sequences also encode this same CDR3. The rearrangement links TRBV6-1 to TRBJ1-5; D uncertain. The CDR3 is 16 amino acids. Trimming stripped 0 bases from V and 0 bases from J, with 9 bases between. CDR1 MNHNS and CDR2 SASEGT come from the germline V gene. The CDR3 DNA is TGTGCCAGCAGTGAAGCGAGAAGCTATAGCAATCAGCCCCAGCATTTT. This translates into CASSEARSYSNQPQHF.

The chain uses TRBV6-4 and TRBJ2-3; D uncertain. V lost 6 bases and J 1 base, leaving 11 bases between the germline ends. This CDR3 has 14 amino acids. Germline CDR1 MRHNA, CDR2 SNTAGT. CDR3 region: CASSPDIGTDTQYF. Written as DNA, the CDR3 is TGTGCCAGCAGCCCAGACATTGGCACAGATACGCAGTATTTT.

The CDR3 DNA sequence: TGTGCCAGTAAAATCGGAAACTCACTGAACACTGAAGCTTTCTTT. Residues: CASKIGNSLNTEAFF. This chain uses TRBV19 with TRBJ1-1; D ambiguous. The CDR3 is 15 residues long. V was clipped by 7 bases and J by 0 bases, with 15 bases between them. The germline gives CDR1 LNHDA, CDR2 SQIVND (reference sequence).

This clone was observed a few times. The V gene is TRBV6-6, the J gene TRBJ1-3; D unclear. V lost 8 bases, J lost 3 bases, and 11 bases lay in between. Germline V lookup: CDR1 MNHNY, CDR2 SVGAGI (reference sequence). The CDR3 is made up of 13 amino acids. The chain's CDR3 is CASSVGRGNTIYF. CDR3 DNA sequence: TGTGCCAGCTCCGTCGGTCGTGGAAACACCATATATTTT.

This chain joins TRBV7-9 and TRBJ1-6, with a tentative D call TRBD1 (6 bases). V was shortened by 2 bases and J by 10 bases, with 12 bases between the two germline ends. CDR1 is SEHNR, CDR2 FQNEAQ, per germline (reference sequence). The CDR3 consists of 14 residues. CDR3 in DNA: TGTGCCAGCAGCTTAACAGGGATCCACTCACCCCTCCACTTT. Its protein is CASSLTGIHSPLHF. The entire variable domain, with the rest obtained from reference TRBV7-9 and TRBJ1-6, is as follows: DTGVSQNPRHKITKRGQNVTFRCDPISEHNRLYWYRQTLGQGPEFLTYFQNEAQLEKSRLLSDRFSAERPKGSFSTLEIQRTEQGDSAMYLCASSLTGIHSPLHFGNGTRLTVT.

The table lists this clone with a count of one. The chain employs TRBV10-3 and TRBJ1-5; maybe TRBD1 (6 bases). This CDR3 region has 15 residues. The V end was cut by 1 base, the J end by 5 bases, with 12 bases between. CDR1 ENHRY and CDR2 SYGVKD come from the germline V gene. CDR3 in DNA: TGTGCCATCAGTGAGTTTCACAGGGAGGATCAGCCCCAGCATTTT. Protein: CAISEFHREDQPQHF.

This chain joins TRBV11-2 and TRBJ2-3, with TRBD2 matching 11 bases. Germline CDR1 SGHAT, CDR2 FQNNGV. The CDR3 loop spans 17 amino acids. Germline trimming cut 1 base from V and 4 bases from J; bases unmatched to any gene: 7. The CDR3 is CASSLALLAGEADTQYF. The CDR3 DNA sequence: TGTGCCAGCAGCTTAGCCCTACTAGCGGGAGAAGCAGATACGCAGTATTTT. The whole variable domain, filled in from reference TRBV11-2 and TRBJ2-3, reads EAGVAQSPRYKIIEKRQSVAFWCNPISGHATLYWYQQILGQGPKLLIQFQNNGVVDDSQLPKDRFSAERLKGVDSTLKIQPAKLEDSAVYLCASSLALLAGEADTQYFGPGTRLTVL.

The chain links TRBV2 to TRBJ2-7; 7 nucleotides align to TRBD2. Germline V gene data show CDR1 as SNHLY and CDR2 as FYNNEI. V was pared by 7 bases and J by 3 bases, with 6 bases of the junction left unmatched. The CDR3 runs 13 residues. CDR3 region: CASTGGTGYEQYF. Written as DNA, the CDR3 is TGTGCCAGCACGGGGGGTACGGGCTACGAGCAGTACTTC.

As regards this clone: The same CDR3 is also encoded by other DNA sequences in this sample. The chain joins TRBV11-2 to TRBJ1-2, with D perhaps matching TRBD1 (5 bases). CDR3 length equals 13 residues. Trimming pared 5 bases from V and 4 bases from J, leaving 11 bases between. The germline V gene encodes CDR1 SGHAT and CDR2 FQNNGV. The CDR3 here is CASSPGTPYGYTF. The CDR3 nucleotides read TGTGCCAGCAGCCCAGGGACTCCCTATGGCTACACCTTC.

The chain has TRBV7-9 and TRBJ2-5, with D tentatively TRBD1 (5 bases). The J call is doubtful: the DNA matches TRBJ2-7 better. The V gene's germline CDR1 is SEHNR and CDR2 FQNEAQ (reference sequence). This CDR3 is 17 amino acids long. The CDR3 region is CASSSLGLDTLPYEQYF. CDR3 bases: TGTGCCAGCAGCTCCCTGGGCCTGGACACCTTACCCTACGAGCAGTACTTC.

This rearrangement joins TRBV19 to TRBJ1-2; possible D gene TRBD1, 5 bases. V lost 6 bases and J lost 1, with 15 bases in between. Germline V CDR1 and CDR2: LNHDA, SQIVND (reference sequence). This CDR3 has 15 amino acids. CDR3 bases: TGTGCCAGTAGCGGGGACGGCGAATTTAACTATGGCTACACCTTC. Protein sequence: CASSGDGEFNYGYTF.

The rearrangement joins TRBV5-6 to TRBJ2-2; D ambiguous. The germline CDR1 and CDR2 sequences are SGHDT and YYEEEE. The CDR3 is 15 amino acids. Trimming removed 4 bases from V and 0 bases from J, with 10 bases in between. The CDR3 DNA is TGTGCCAGCAGCCTGACTGTCCCGAACACCGGGGAGCTGTTTTTT. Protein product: CASSLTVPNTGELFF.

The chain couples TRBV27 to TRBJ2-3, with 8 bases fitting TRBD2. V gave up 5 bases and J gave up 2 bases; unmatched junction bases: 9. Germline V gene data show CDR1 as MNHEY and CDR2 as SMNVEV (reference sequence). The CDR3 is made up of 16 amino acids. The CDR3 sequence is CASSPSGGDITDTQYF. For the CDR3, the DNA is TGTGCCAGCAGTCCGAGCGGGGGCGACATCACAGATACGCAGTATTTT.

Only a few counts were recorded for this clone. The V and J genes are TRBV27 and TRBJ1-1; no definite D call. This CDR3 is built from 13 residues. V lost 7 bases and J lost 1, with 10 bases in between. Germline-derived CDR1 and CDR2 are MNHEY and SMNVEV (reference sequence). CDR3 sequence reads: CASTGRGNTEAFF. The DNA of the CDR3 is TGTGCCAGCACCGGACGGGGGAACACTGAAGCTTTCTTT.

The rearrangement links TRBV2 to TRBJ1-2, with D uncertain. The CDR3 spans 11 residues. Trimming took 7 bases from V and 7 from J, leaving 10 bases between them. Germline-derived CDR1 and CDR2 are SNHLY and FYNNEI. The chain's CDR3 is CASTKQSGYTF. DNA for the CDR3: TGTGCCAGCACTAAGCAGTCTGGCTACACCTTC. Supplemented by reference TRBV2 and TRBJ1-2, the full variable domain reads EPEVTQTPSHQVTQMGQEVILRCVPISNHLYFYWYRQILGQKVEFLVSFYNNEISEKSEIFDDQFSVERPDGSNFTLKIRSTKLEDSAMYFCASTKQSGYTFGSGTRLTVV.

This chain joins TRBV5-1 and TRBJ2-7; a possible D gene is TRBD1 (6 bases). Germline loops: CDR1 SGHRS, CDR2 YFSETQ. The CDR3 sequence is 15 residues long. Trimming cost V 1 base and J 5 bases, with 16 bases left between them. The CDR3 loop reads CASSLSRLGADEQYF. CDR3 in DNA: TGCGCCAGCAGCTTGTCTCGACTGGGGGCGGACGAGCAGTACTTC.

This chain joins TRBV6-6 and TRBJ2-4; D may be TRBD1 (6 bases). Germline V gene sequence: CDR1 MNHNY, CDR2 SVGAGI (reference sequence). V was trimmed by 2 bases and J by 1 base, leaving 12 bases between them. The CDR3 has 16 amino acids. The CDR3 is CASSYSRGAAKNIQYF. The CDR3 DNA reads TGTGCCAGCAGTTACAGCAGGGGCGCCGCCAAAAACATTCAGTACTTC.

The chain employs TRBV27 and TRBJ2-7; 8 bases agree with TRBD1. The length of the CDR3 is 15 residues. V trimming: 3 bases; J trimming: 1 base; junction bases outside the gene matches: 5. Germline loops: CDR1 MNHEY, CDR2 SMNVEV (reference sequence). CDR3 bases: TGTGCCAGCAGTTTTGGACAGGGTAGTTCCTACGAGCAGTACTTC. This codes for CASSFGQGSSYEQYF.

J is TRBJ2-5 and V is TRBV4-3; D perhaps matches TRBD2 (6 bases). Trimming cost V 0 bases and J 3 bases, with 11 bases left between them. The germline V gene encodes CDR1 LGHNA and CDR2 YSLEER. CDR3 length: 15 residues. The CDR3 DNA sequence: TGCGCCAGCAGCCAAGATTGGGGCGGGGAAGAGACCCAGTACTTC. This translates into CASSQDWGGEETQYF.

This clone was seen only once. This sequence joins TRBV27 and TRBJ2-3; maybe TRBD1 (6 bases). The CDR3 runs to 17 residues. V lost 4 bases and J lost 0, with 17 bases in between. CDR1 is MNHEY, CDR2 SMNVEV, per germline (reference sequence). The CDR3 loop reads CASSSPRRGSSTDTQYF. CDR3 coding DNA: TGTGCCAGCAGTTCGCCACGCAGGGGATCTAGCACAGATACGCAGTATTTT.

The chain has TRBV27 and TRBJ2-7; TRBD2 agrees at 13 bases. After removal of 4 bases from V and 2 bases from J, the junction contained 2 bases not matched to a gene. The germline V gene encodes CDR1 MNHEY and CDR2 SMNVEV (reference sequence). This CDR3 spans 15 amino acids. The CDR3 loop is CASSWGLAGTYEQYF. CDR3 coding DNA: TGTGCCAGCAGTTGGGGACTAGCGGGAACCTACGAGCAGTACTTC.

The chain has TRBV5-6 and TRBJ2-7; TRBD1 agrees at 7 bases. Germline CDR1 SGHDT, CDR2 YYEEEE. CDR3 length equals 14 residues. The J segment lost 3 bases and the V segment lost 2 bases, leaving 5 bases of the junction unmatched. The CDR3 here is CASSLRGQYYEQYF. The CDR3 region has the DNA TGTGCCAGCAGCTTAAGGGGACAGTACTACGAGCAGTACTTC.

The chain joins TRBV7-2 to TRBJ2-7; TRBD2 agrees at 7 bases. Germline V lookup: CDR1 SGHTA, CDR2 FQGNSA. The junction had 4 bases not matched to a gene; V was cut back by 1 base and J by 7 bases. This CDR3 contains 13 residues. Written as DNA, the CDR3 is TGTGCCAGCAGCTTAGTCGGGGGGTGGGAGCAGTACTTC. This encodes CASSLVGGWEQYF.

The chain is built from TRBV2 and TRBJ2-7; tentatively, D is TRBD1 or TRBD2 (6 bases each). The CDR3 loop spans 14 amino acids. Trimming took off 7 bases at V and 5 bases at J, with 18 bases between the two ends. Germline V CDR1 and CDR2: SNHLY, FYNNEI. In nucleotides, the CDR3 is TGTGCCAGCACAGTAAGGTACGGGGGCAACGAGCAGTACTTC. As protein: CASTVRYGGNEQYF.

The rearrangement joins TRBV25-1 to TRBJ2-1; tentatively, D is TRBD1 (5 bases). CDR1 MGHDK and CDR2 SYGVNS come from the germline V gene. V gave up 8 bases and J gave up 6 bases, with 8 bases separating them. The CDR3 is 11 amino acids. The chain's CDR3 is CASQGANEQFF. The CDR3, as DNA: TGTGCCAGCCAGGGCGCCAATGAGCAGTTCTTC.

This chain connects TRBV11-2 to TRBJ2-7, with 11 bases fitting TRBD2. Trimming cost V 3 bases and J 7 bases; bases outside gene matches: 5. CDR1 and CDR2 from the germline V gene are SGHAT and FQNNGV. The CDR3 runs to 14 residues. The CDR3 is CASSFSGRAGEQYF. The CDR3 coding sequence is TGTGCCAGCAGCTTTAGCGGGAGGGCCGGGGAGCAGTACTTC.